Listed here is a single TCR beta chain. What it binds is not known. Looked up from germline, CDR1 is SEHNR and CDR2 is FQNEAQ (reference sequence). CDR3 length: 15 amino acids. After removal of 4 bases from V and 6 bases from J, the junction contained 9 bases not matched to a gene. This entry is derived from a study of shared clonotypes between healthy human individuals. Sequenced by immunoSEQ multiplex PCR; TCRdb stores in-frame clones only, minus some. The sample holds 800,000 or so clones, approximately 96% seen once. Whole-study results and caveats: A few donors held about 5% of naive CD4 clonotypes in common.

Positive CCR7 selection of CD45RO-negative cells yielded the naive CD8 cells, and terminally differentiated effector memory CD45RA+ cells were excluded. This TCR was sampled from a man in his thirties or forties in good health. The chain links TRBV7-9 to TRBJ2-4, with 7 bases that match TRBD2. The sequenced material came from naive CD8+ T cells sorted from blood. The CDR3 spells CASSSRHGRVNIQYF. The CDR3, as DNA: TGTGCCAGCAGCTCACGACATGGGAGGGTAAACATTCAGTACTTC.